The 10 T cell receptor beta chains in this list originate from one sample, sequenced in a study of post-analysis software for immune sequencing data. Unique molecular identifiers tagged the TCR beta cDNA libraries. TCRdb used MiXCR to reprocess the PCR reads, holding one entry per CDR3 protein. This repertoire shows some 160,000 distinct CDR3 sequences, roughly 35% found once; its top ten account for approximately 30%. Sequencing was performed on blood, taken after autologous hematopoietic stem cell transplantation. The receptors come from a girl aged 5 to 17 with multiple sclerosis.

The V gene is TRBV12-3 or TRBV12-4, the J gene TRBJ2-5; 9 bases are a match to TRBD2. This CDR3 contains 14 residues. The junction had 7 bases not matched to a gene; V was cut back by 3 bases and J by 8 bases. The CDR3 loop reads CASSFTGTSITQYF. As DNA, the CDR3 is TGTGCCAGCAGTTTTACCGGGACTAGCATTACCCAGTACTTC.

Worth noting for this clonotype: A read error may produce the germline difference seen at one junction end. The chain couples TRBV7-2 to TRBJ2-1, with 7 bases identical to TRBD2. In germline, CDR1 is SGHTA, CDR2 FQGNSA. CDR3 size: 17 residues. CDR3 sequence (DNA): TGTGCCAGCAGGCCTACGGCGGGGGTAAGCTCCTACAATGCGCAGTTCTTC. Translation gives CASRPTAGVSSYNAQFF.

This clonotype was detected ten times or more. The CDR3 region has the DNA TGTGCCAGCAGCCCACAGGTTCAGCGGGGGAATGAGCAGTTCTTC. Its protein product is CASSPQVQRGNEQFF. The V and J genes are TRBV7-2 and TRBJ2-1; TRBD2 aligns across 8 bases. In germline, CDR1 is SGHTA, CDR2 FQGNSA. J gave up 7 bases and V 5 bases, and 10 bases lay outside the gene matches. CDR3 length: 15 residues.

The V call is TRBV20-1, the J call TRBJ2-3; 8 bases match TRBD1. This CDR3 contains 12 residues. V was clipped by 4 bases and J by 4 bases; unmatched bases: 1. CDR1 DFQATT and CDR2 SNEGSKA come from the germline V gene (reference sequence). As DNA, the CDR3 is TGCAGTGCTACAGGGGGCGCAGATACGCAGTATTTT. It codes for CSATGGADTQYF.

The gene calls are TRBV12-3 or TRBV12-4 and TRBJ2-5; no clear D. With 0 bases removed from V and 5 bases from J, the gap between germline ends came to 7 bases. This CDR3 contains 13 residues. Written as DNA, the CDR3 is TGTGCCAGCAGTTTAGCGACTCTTGAGACCCAGTACTTC. This codes for CASSLATLETQYF.

This clonotype appeared a few times. V is TRBV5-1 and J is TRBJ2-5, with 11 bases lining up with TRBD2. V shed 4 bases, J shed 2 bases, and the junction held 4 bases outside the gene matches. Germline lookup yields CDR1 SGHRS and CDR2 YFSETQ. The CDR3 covers 15 residues. The CDR3 DNA follows: TGCGCCAGCAGCCCTCGGACTAGCGGGCAAGAGACCCAGTACTTC. Its translation is CASSPRTSGQETQYF.

This clonotype was observed a few times. The chain employs TRBV29-1 and TRBJ2-6, with D tentatively TRBD1 or TRBD2 (5 bases each). Germline V CDR1 and CDR2: SQVTM, ANQGSEA. This CDR3 spans 16 amino acids. V lost 6 bases to trimming and J lost 0 bases, with 15 bases between them. The chain's CDR3 is CSVGASGASGANVLTF. The CDR3 region has the DNA TGCAGCGTAGGGGCGAGCGGAGCCTCTGGGGCCAACGTCCTGACTTTC. Together with reference TRBV29-1 and TRBJ2-6, the CDR3 gives the full variable domain: SAVISQKPSRDICQRGTSLTIQCQVDSQVTMMFWYRQQPGQSLTLIATANQGSEATYESGFVIDKFPISRPNLTFSTLTVSNMSPEDSSIYLCSVGASGASGANVLTFGAGSRLTVL.

The CDR3 loop is CSARDHGADYGYTF. In nucleotides, the CDR3 is TGCAGTGCTAGAGATCACGGGGCTGACTATGGCTACACCTTC. This chain links TRBV20-1 with TRBJ1-2, with TRBD1 as a possible D gene (5 bases). Trimming cost V 0 bases and J 3 bases, with 11 bases left between them. Germline CDR1 reads DFQATT; CDR2 reads SNEGSKA (reference sequence). The CDR3 has 14 amino acids.

This clonotype was observed many times. The chain links TRBV7-9 to TRBJ2-5, with D perhaps given as TRBD1 or TRBD2 (5 bases each). Germline V gene lookup returns CDR1 SEHNR and CDR2 FQNEAQ (reference sequence). The V end was cut by 2 bases, the J end by 2 bases, with 9 bases between. The CDR3 runs 14 residues. The CDR3 is CASSLLGPQETQYF. CDR3 DNA sequence: TGTGCCAGCAGCTTATTGGGACCTCAAGAGACCCAGTACTTC.

This clonotype showed up just a few times. One end of the junction is discordant with germline, which a read error may explain. This chain uses TRBV4-1 with TRBJ1-1, with D uncertain. This CDR3 has 14 residues. Germline values: CDR1 MGHRA, CDR2 YSYEKL. The CDR3 nucleotides are TGCGCCAGCAGGGGAACCTTGAAGAACACCGAAGCTTTCTTT. Residues: CASRGTLKNTEAFF.